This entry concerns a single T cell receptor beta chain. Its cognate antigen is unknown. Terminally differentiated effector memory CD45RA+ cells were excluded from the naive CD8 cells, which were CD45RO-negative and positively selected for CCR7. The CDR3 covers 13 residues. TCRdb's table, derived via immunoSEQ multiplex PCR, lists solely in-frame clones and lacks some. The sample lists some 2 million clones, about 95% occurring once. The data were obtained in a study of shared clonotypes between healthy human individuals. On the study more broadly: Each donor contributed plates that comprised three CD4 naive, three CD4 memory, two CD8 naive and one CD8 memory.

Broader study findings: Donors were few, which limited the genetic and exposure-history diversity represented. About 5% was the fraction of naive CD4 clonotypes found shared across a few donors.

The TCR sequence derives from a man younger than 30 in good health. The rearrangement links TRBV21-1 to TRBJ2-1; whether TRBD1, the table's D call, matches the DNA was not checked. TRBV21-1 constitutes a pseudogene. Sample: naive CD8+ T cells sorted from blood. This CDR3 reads CASSKVRGNEQFF. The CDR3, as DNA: TGTGCCAGCAGCAAAGTTAGGGGAAATGAGCAGTTCTTC.